The next 27 T cell receptor beta chains were all read from a single sample in a study of cytomegalovirus exposure and HLA in healthy donors. The PCR was carried out with 60 Vbeta primers and 13 Jbeta primers. Only in-frame clones appear in the TCRdb table, and some are missing; sequencing was by immunoSEQ multiplex PCR. The profile covers 200,000 or so clones, with nearly 80% appearing a single time and 4.5% to 7.5% taken by the ten largest. The sample consisted of PBMCs. Receptors originate from a woman in her 30s in good health and CMV-seropositive.

CDR3 amino acids: CASSVAAGANVLTF. The CDR3 DNA sequence: TGTGCCAGCAGTGTGGCGGCGGGGGCCAACGTCCTGACTTTC. The rearrangement uses TRBV25-1 and TRBJ2-6; D not certain. The CDR3 covers 14 residues. Germline lookup yields CDR1 MGHDK and CDR2 SYGVNS. V dropped 4 bases and J dropped 4 bases, with 8 bases sitting between them. Complete variable domain (other parts from reference TRBV25-1 and TRBJ2-6): EADIYQTPRYLVIGTGKKITLECSQTMGHDKMYWYQQDPGMELHLIHYSYGVNSTEKGDLSSESTVSRIRTEHFPLTLESARPSHTSQYLCASSVAAGANVLTFGAGSRLTVL.

The J gene is TRBJ1-5, the V gene TRBV27; weak D call: TRBD1 (5 bases). The germline V gene has CDR1 MNHEY and CDR2 SMNVEV (reference sequence). Trimming removed 6 bases at V and 5 bases at J, with 20 bases between. This CDR3 region has 16 residues. The CDR3 loop reads CASSVFGREGDQPQHF. Here the CDR3 DNA reads TGTGCCAGCAGCGTTTTCGGCAGGGAAGGCGATCAGCCCCAGCATTTT.

This rearrangement joins TRBV5-4 to TRBJ2-1, with 13 nucleotides matching TRBD2. The trim removed 4 bases at V and 2 bases at J, leaving 3 bases unmatched. Germline CDR1 SGHNT, CDR2 YYREEE (reference sequence). The CDR3 is 16 amino acids. The CDR3 region is CASSHGTSGAYNEQFF. CDR3 coding DNA: TGTGCCAGCAGCCATGGGACTAGCGGGGCCTACAATGAGCAGTTCTTC.

The rearrangement links TRBV28 to TRBJ2-5, with D unresolved. Per the germline V gene, CDR1 is MDHEN and CDR2 is SYDVKM. The germline V and J ends were trimmed by 7 bases and 2 bases, with 11 bases remaining between them. This CDR3 has 13 residues. In DNA form, the CDR3 reads TGTGCCAGCAACACTGGGCAGCAAGAGACCCAGTACTTC. Protein sequence: CASNTGQQETQYF.

Only a few counts were recorded for this clone. The genes are TRBV7-8 and TRBJ1-1; D is unresolved. Germline V gene data show CDR1 as SGHVS and CDR2 as FQNEAQ. The CDR3 runs to 13 residues. V was shortened by 5 bases and J by 5 bases, with 12 bases between the two germline ends. CDR3: CASSARTGTEAFF. CDR3 DNA: TGTGCCAGCAGCGCTCGGACTGGGACTGAAGCTTTCTTT.

The gene calls are TRBV2 and TRBJ2-2; TRBD2 might be the D (7 bases). The CDR3 runs to 15 residues. The V end was cut by 9 bases, the J end by 5 bases, with 19 bases between. Germline V gene sequence: CDR1 SNHLY, CDR2 FYNNEI. This CDR3 reads CARTGSRGITGELFF. Here the CDR3 DNA reads TGTGCCAGAACAGGGTCGCGGGGGATAACCGGGGAGCTGTTTTTT.

The chain combines TRBV7-6 with TRBJ1-2; maybe TRBD1 (6 bases). Trimming removed 5 bases at V and 8 bases at J, with 15 bases between. The CDR3 runs 13 residues. The germline V gene has CDR1 SGHVS and CDR2 FNYEAQ. The CDR3 reads CASSLTGQGGYTF. CDR3 DNA: TGTGCCAGCAGCCTGACAGGCCAGGGGGGCTACACCTTC.

A few counts support this clone. V is TRBV7-9 and J is TRBJ2-5; 7 nucleotides match TRBD1. The DNA end is more similar to TRBJ2-7, so the J call may be wrong. The CDR3 has 13 residues. Germline CDR1 reads SEHNR; CDR2 reads FQNEAQ (reference sequence). CDR3 bases: TGTGCCAGCAGCTTCCCGGACAGGTACGAGCAGTACTTC. Translation: CASSFPDRYEQYF.

This clone has only a few counts. This chain joins TRBV2 and TRBJ1-5; the D is unclear. CDR1 is SNHLY, CDR2 FYNNEI, per germline. The CDR3 spans 14 residues. Trimming pared 8 bases from V and 1 base from J, leaving 12 bases between. The CDR3: CASLDPESNQPQHF. CDR3 sequence (DNA): TGTGCCAGCCTAGACCCGGAGAGCAATCAGCCCCAGCATTTT. Based on the CDR3 plus reference TRBV2 and TRBJ1-5, the full variable domain is EPEVTQTPSHQVTQMGQEVILRCVPISNHLYFYWYRQILGQKVEFLVSFYNNEISEKSEIFDDQFSVERPDGSNFTLKIRSTKLEDSAMYFCASLDPESNQPQHFGDGTRLSIL.

The chain links TRBV2 to TRBJ1-2; the D is unclear. From germline, CDR1 is SNHLY and CDR2 FYNNEI. CDR3 length: 11 amino acids. The V end lost 6 bases, the J end lost 6 bases, and 8 bases lay between the germline ends. In nucleotides, the CDR3 is TGTGCCAGCAGGACCCGGGATGGCTACACCTTC. Amino acids: CASRTRDGYTF. The variable domain in full, completed from reference TRBV2 and TRBJ1-2, reads EPEVTQTPSHQVTQMGQEVILRCVPISNHLYFYWYRQILGQKVEFLVSFYNNEISEKSEIFDDQFSVERPDGSNFTLKIRSTKLEDSAMYFCASRTRDGYTFGSGTRLTVV.

The chain combines TRBV10-3 with TRBJ2-1; 8 nucleotides align to TRBD2. The V and J ends lost 6 bases and 5 bases, in that order; junction bases with no gene match: 6. Per germline, CDR1 ENHRY and CDR2 SYGVKD. The CDR3 has 14 residues. As DNA, the CDR3 is TGTGCCATCAGGCGCACTAGCGGAGACAATGAGCAGTTCTTC. Protein sequence: CAIRRTSGDNEQFF.

V is TRBV4-1 and J is TRBJ1-3; D perhaps matches TRBD1 (6 bases). The length of the CDR3 is 15 residues. Germline-derived CDR1 and CDR2 are MGHRA and YSYEKL. V lost 1 base to trimming and J lost 2 bases, with 9 bases between them. The CDR3 protein is CASSQVSGAGNTIYF. The CDR3 DNA sequence: TGCGCCAGCAGCCAAGTCTCAGGGGCTGGAAACACCATATATTTT.

The genes are TRBV5-6 and TRBJ2-3; possible D gene TRBD1, 5 bases. There are 17 residues in the CDR3. The germline V gene has CDR1 SGHDT and CDR2 YYEEEE. With 0 bases removed from V and 0 bases from J, the gap between germline ends came to 14 bases. Here the CDR3 DNA reads TGTGCCAGCAGCTTGGTAGGCAGGGTTACGAGCACAGATACGCAGTATTTT. Its protein product is CASSLVGRVTSTDTQYF.

The V call is TRBV25-1, the J call TRBJ1-4; D possibly corresponds to TRBD1 (5 bases). The length of the CDR3 is 14 residues. CDR1 and CDR2 from the germline V gene are MGHDK and SYGVNS. The germline V and J ends were trimmed by 3 bases and 3 bases, with 8 bases remaining between them. DNA of the CDR3: TGTGCCAGCAGTGAGGGAGGGGCTAATGAAAAACTGTTTTTT. Residues: CASSEGGANEKLFF.

The chain links TRBV5-8 to TRBJ1-1; D is undetermined. This CDR3 is 14 amino acids long. Trimming shortened V by 0 bases and J by 1 base, and 7 bases separated the two germline ends. Germline V CDR1 and CDR2: SGHTS, YDEGEE. The CDR3 DNA reads TGTGCCAGCAGCTTGGAGGGAGAGAACACTGAAGCTTTCTTT. The encoded protein is CASSLEGENTEAFF.

CDR3 nucleotide sequence: TGCGCCAGCAGCCAGGCCCAATCTAGCGGTAGCACAGATACGCAGTATTTT. Its translation is CASSQAQSSGSTDTQYF. J is TRBJ2-3 and V is TRBV4-1, with 7 bases fitting TRBD2. This CDR3 comprises 17 residues. J lost 0 bases, V lost 3 bases, and 9 bases had no gene match. In germline, CDR1 is MGHRA, CDR2 YSYEKL.

This clone was detected only a few times. V gene TRBV19 combines with J gene TRBJ2-1; 12 bases agree with TRBD2. The CDR3 runs to 18 residues. Germline V gene sequence: CDR1 LNHDA, CDR2 SQIVND (reference sequence). Germline trimming cut 1 base from V and 4 bases from J; bases unmatched to any gene: 8. The CDR3 DNA reads TGTGCCAGTAGTATAGTCCTCCCACTAGCGGGGGGATACAATGAGCAGTTCTTC. Protein: CASSIVLPLAGGYNEQFF.

This rearrangement joins TRBV6-5 to TRBJ1-5; the D is unclear. The germline gives CDR1 MNHEY, CDR2 SVGAGI. The V and J ends lost 0 bases and 0 bases respectively, with 6 bases between them. The CDR3 extends over 15 amino acids. The chain's CDR3 is CASSYSGNSNQPQHF. In DNA, the CDR3 is TGTGCCAGCAGTTACTCCGGGAATAGCAATCAGCCCCAGCATTTT.

The chain employs TRBV7-2 and TRBJ2-1; 8 positions agree with TRBD1. With 4 bases clipped from V and 9 bases from J, the junction kept 8 bases outside the gene matches. The germline gives CDR1 SGHTA, CDR2 FQGNSA. The CDR3 has 14 residues. The CDR3 protein is CASSSRQGAAEQFF. CDR3 DNA sequence: TGTGCCAGCAGCTCGAGGCAGGGGGCGGCTGAGCAGTTCTTC.

This chain connects TRBV27 to TRBJ2-7, with 9 bases aligning to TRBD2. The trim removed 4 bases at V and 0 bases at J, leaving 7 bases unmatched. Germline V lookup: CDR1 MNHEY, CDR2 SMNVEV (reference sequence). CDR3 size: 16 residues. As DNA, the CDR3 is TGTGCCAGCAGTTCCCCTCAGACTAGCGGCTCCTACGAGCAGTACTTC. Protein product: CASSSPQTSGSYEQYF.

The rearrangement joins TRBV18 to TRBJ2-7, with 9 bases lining up with TRBD1. The V gene end was trimmed by 6 bases and the J gene end by 4 bases; junction bases not matched to a gene: 4. Germline CDR1 is KGHSH and CDR2 is LQKENI. This CDR3 has 13 residues. In DNA form, the CDR3 reads TGTGCCAGCTCGGGACAGGGTTGGTACGAGCAGTACTTC. Protein product: CASSGQGWYEQYF. Full variable domain (rest looked up from reference TRBV18 and TRBJ2-7): NAGVMQNPRHLVRRRGQEARLRCSPMKGHSHVYWYRQLPEEGLKFMVYLQKENIIDESGMPKERFSAEFPKEGPSILRIQQVVRGDSAAYFCASSGQGWYEQYFGPGTRLTVT.

This rearrangement joins TRBV5-1 to TRBJ2-2, with D possibly TRBD2 on 5 matching bases. Deletions cut 1 base from V and 0 bases from J, with 10 bases between. The CDR3 contains 16 residues. In germline, CDR1 is SGHRS, CDR2 YFSETQ. CDR3 in amino acids: CASSLRRGSNTGELFF. In DNA, the CDR3 is TGCGCCAGCAGCTTGAGACGGGGATCGAACACCGGGGAGCTGTTTTTT.

V is TRBV5-6 and J is TRBJ2-1; 8 positions agree with TRBD2. This CDR3 spans 15 amino acids. In germline, CDR1 is SGHDT, CDR2 YYEEEE. Trimming removed 5 bases from V and 6 bases from J; junction bases left unmatched: 10. The CDR3 protein is CASSPSGTRGNEQFF. CDR3 DNA sequence: TGTGCCAGCAGTCCATCCGGGACTAGGGGCAATGAGCAGTTCTTC.

The chain joins TRBV2 to TRBJ2-5; D remains ambiguous. Germline V gene data show CDR1 as SNHLY and CDR2 as FYNNEI. Trimming stripped 0 bases from V and 0 bases from J, with 11 bases between. This CDR3 contains 16 residues. The CDR3 protein is CASSEAITGYQETQYF. DNA for the CDR3: TGTGCCAGCAGTGAAGCCATAACCGGTTACCAAGAGACCCAGTACTTC.

This chain joins TRBV7-9 and TRBJ1-1; TRBD1 might be the D (5 bases). With 8 bases removed from V and 0 bases from J, the gap between germline ends came to 25 bases. Germline V gene data show CDR1 as SEHNR and CDR2 as FQNEAQ (reference sequence). The CDR3 extends over 18 amino acids. The CDR3 bases are TGTGCCAGCCGCCTCCAGGGAGGGTGGAGACGGATGAACACTGAAGCTTTCTTT. It is translated as CASRLQGGWRRMNTEAFF.

In DNA, the CDR3 is TGTGCCAGCAGCGTAGAAGTAGCGGGGTTCCAAGAGACCCAGTACTTC. It encodes CASSVEVAGFQETQYF. This chain links TRBV9 with TRBJ2-5, with 8 bases lining up with TRBD2. The CDR3 is 16 amino acids. Per germline, CDR1 SGDLS and CDR2 YYNGEE. V lost 0 bases to trimming and J lost 1 base; unmatched junction nucleotides: 5.

CDR3 region: CASSLGLKAFF. DNA of the CDR3: TGTGCCAGCAGTTTAGGGCTGAAGGCTTTCTTT. The chain links TRBV27 to TRBJ1-1; D is unresolved. V shed 2 bases and J shed 11 bases, with 9 bases lying between them. Looked up from germline, CDR1 is MNHEY and CDR2 is SMNVEV (reference sequence). The CDR3 is 11 residues long.